This T cell receptor beta chain was found in a study of blood T cell repertoires in COVID-19. Background on the study: T cells, B-cell-depleted T cells, or PBMCs provided the cDNA or gDNA that served as material.

This clone was counted once. CDR1 is SGHAT, CDR2 FQNNGV, per germline. CDR3 length: 16 residues. V lost 1 base to trimming and J lost 7 bases; unmatched junction nucleotides: 8. As originally analysed: Amplification of reference gene primers was used by the study to estimate nucleated cell counts. Clones were sequenced by immunoSEQ multiplex PCR, and TCRdb holds only the in-frame ones, with some missing. V, J and clone size were drawn from that table, and D and trimming were deduced from the DNA. The sample shows some 310,000 clones, 85% to 90% of them seen only once. Patients from Seattle were sampled longitudinally, starting during active infection.

Sequenced: peripheral blood. The V call is TRBV11-2, the J call TRBJ2-7; 12 nucleotides match TRBD2. The receptor was derived from a woman aged 30 to 39 with COVID-19, enrolled during active disease. CDR3 sequence (DNA): TGTGCCAGCAGCTTAGTGGGGACTAGCGGGTATGGGGAGCAGTACTTC. Residues: CASSLVGTSGYGEQYF.